A single T cell receptor (beta chain) is shown here with its context. The antigen is not known. The sample belongs to a study of PD-1 blockade in classical Hodgkin lymphoma. Study conclusions and caveats: With CD4+ cells, TCR diversity rose significantly by C4D1, but not with CD8+ cells. Newly diagnosed and completely responding patients shared comparable baseline diversity. Lower baseline TCR diversity was reported for newly diagnosed patients than for healthy donors.

Each patient's relapse followed autologous stem cell transplantation, and brentuximab vedotin exposure varied. The study recorded best responses of complete response, partial response or progressive disease. CDR1 and CDR2 (germline): SGHAT, FQNNGV. Trimming removed 0 bases from V and 1 base from J, with 12 bases in between. This CDR3 spans 16 amino acids. Clones were read by immunoSEQ multiplex PCR, and TCRdb kept only the in-frame ones, dropping some. Of 60,000 to 65,000 clones listed, roughly 88% were seen once; the top ten hold 9.5% to 15%. The rearrangement uses TRBV11-2 and TRBJ2-5; tentative D call: TRBD1 (6 bases). The sequence came from a human donor with classical Hodgkin lymphoma. The sample in question was peripheral blood mononuclear cells (PBMCs), obtained at baseline. CDR3: CASSLDQGTPQETQYF. The DNA of the CDR3 is TGTGCCAGCAGCTTAGATCAGGGGACGCCCCAAGAGACCCAGTACTTC.